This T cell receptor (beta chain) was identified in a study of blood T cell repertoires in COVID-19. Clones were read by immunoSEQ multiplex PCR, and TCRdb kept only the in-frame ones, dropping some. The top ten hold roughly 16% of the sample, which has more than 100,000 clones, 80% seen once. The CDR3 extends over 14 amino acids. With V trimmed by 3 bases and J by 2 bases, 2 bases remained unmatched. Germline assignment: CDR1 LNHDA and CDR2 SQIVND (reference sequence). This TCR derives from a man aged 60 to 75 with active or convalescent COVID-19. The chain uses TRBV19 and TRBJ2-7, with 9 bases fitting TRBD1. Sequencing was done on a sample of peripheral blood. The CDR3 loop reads CASSMGTGTYEQYF. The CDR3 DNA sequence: TGTGCCAGTAGTATGGGGACAGGGACCTACGAGCAGTACTTC.